This T cell receptor beta chain emerged from a study of somatic mutations in cytotoxic T cells in rheumatoid arthritis. Across the study: Several of the V beta antibody-stained T-cell populations were flow-sorted at nearly 100% purity; V beta1+ cells were among them and were sequenced for TCRB. Regarding the study as a whole: A largest CD8+ clone above 20% of CD8+ cells occurred in about an eighth of the roughly 60 patients.

Generated by immunoSEQ multiplex PCR, the TCRdb table keeps only in-frame clones and is missing some. Here the sample spans about 8,200 clones, 60% to 80% being singletons. The CDR3 has 14 amino acids. Germline V gene sequence: CDR1 MGHRA, CDR2 YSYEKL. The junction had 3 bases not matched to a gene; V was cut back by 3 bases and J by 5 bases. On this clone itself: Its antigen is still unknown.

Sequencing was performed on CD8+ T cells sorted from blood. The sequence derives from an adult with rheumatoid arthritis. This chain links TRBV4-1 with TRBJ1-1; 10 bases match TRBD1. CDR3 amino acids: CASSQGQGSTEAFF. DNA for the CDR3: TGCGCCAGCAGCCAGGGACAGGGGTCGACTGAAGCTTTCTTT.